The 9 T cell receptor beta chains below come from one sample, sequenced in a study of CD8 T cells in ankylosing spondylitis. TCRdb called the 5' RACE reads again in MiXCR, with one record for every CDR3 protein. In the table there are some 38,000 distinct CDR3 sequences, around 3% of which are singletons. Input material: blood, either unsorted or a sorted T cell fraction (not recorded which). These receptors all stem from a male donor with ankylosing spondylitis or in good health (not recorded which).

This clonotype was found many times. The rearrangement joins TRBV9 to TRBJ2-2; possible D gene TRBD2, 6 bases. In germline, CDR1 is SGDLS, CDR2 YYNGEE. The CDR3 loop spans 17 amino acids. Deletions cut 1 base from V and 4 bases from J, with 17 bases between. CDR3 residues: CASSVPPREGGTGELFF. CDR3 nucleotides: TGTGCCAGCAGCGTACCCCCTCGAGAGGGAGGCACCGGGGAGCTGTTTTTT.

The table lists this clonotype with many counts. The chain has TRBV9 and TRBJ2-1; the match to TRBD2 covers 10 bases. The CDR3 is 16 amino acids. Per germline, CDR1 SGDLS and CDR2 YYNGEE. J lost 8 bases, V lost 0 bases, and 8 bases had no gene match. The CDR3 bases are TGTGCCAGCAGCGTAGCCAGCGGGAGGGCCGACTATGAGCAGTTCTTC. Its translation is CASSVASGRADYEQFF.

This clonotype was counted many times. The rearrangement links TRBV9 to TRBJ2-3; D might be TRBD2 (6 bases). This CDR3 has 16 amino acids. V lost 4 bases, J lost 2 bases, and 17 bases lay in between. Germline CDR1 SGDLS, CDR2 YYNGEE. CDR3: CASSRASGRFTDTQYF. The DNA of the CDR3 is TGTGCCAGCAGCCGGGCGAGCGGGCGGTTCACAGATACGCAGTATTTT.

This clonotype appeared many times. The chain uses TRBV9 and TRBJ1-5; 10 positions match TRBD1. The CDR3 totals 15 residues. The trim removed 0 bases at V and 5 bases at J, leaving 2 bases unmatched. Germline values: CDR1 SGDLS, CDR2 YYNGEE. The CDR3 is CASSVGQGAYQPQHF. CDR3 DNA sequence: TGTGCCAGCAGCGTAGGACAGGGGGCCTATCAGCCCCAGCATTTT.

This clonotype was detected many times. The rearrangement uses TRBV9 and TRBJ2-2, with D hard to call. V gave up 0 bases and J gave up 8 bases, with 5 bases separating them. The CDR3 is made up of 12 amino acids. The germline gives CDR1 SGDLS, CDR2 YYNGEE. This chain's CDR3 is CASSVDEGELFF. Here the CDR3 DNA reads TGTGCCAGCAGCGTAGACGAAGGGGAGCTGTTTTTT.

This clonotype was observed at least ten times. V and J are TRBV9 and TRBJ2-1; 9 bases align to TRBD2. J was trimmed by 8 bases and V by 0 bases; bases with no gene match: 6. The CDR3 runs to 15 residues. CDR1 and CDR2 (germline): SGDLS, YYNGEE. The CDR3 DNA follows: TGTGCCAGCAGCGTAGATAGCGGGAGATTTTATGAGCAGTTCTTC. It translates to CASSVDSGRFYEQFF.

This clonotype was detected many times. The chain employs TRBV9 and TRBJ2-1; D perhaps matches TRBD2 (5 bases). Trimming left V 3 bases short and J 6 bases short, with 16 bases between. The CDR3 sequence is 15 residues long. The germline CDR1 and CDR2 sequences are SGDLS and YYNGEE. The CDR3 loop reads CASSAVGEPGNEQFF. CDR3 coding DNA: TGTGCCAGCAGCGCGGTTGGGGAGCCGGGCAATGAGCAGTTCTTC.

This clonotype was observed at least ten times. This sequence joins TRBV9 and TRBJ2-6, with a possible D match to TRBD1 (6 bases). V was shortened by 3 bases and J by 2 bases, with 9 bases between the two germline ends. In germline, CDR1 is SGDLS, CDR2 YYNGEE. This CDR3 has 15 residues. The CDR3 loop reads CASSDYRAGANVLTF. The CDR3 DNA follows: TGTGCCAGCAGCGATTACAGGGCTGGGGCCAACGTCCTGACTTTC.

This clonotype came up many times. The rearrangement joins TRBV9 to TRBJ1-2; D perhaps matches TRBD1 (5 bases). This CDR3 has 15 residues. V was pared by 2 bases and J by 6 bases, with 17 bases between. Germline loops: CDR1 SGDLS, CDR2 YYNGEE. CDR3 in amino acids: CASSVSGGTLDGYTF. CDR3 DNA: TGTGCCAGCAGCGTCAGTGGGGGTACTCTGGATGGCTACACCTTC.